The source of this T cell receptor (beta chain) is a study of shared clonotypes between healthy human individuals. Sequenced by immunoSEQ multiplex PCR; TCRdb stores in-frame clones only, minus some. The sample records 2 million to 2.5 million clones, just under 95% being singletons. Germline V gene data show CDR1 as MGHRA and CDR2 as YSYEKL. The ends were cut back, 5 bases at V and 5 bases at J, with 12 bases in the middle. The CDR3 length is 13 residues. Findings and caveats of the study: Among non-shared clonotypes, generation probabilities were lower than among those shared by all four donors.

Naivety among CD8 cells was defined by CD45RO negativity and positive CCR7 selection, thereby excluding terminally differentiated effector memory CD45RA+ cells. As concerns this clone: Its antigen is currently unknown.

The V call is TRBV4-1, the J call TRBJ2-5; TRBD1 might be the D (5 bases). The TCR sequence derives from a man in his late teens or twenties in good health. The specimen was naive CD8+ T cells sorted from blood. As DNA, the CDR3 is TGCGCCAGCAGCACCCGGCAGGGTGAGACCCAGTACTTC. Translation: CASSTRQGETQYF.